This TCR beta chain was documented in a study of beta chain features in type 1 diabetes. V was pared by 4 bases and J by 3 bases, with 15 bases between. The CDR3 sequence is 15 residues long. Looked up from germline, CDR1 is MGHRA and CDR2 is YSYEKL. Every single donor gave one heparinised blood draw, and these averaged around 120 mL. Cell sorting via CD45RO/CCR7/CD25/CD127/CD95/CD27 was performed to obtain CD4+ naive, central memory, regulatory and stem cell-like memory cells. Sequencing targeted expressed TCRB transcripts, as all isolated RNA had been reverse transcribed. Each sample of naive, central memory or regulatory T cells had, on average, roughly 3.4 million reads. Some clones are missing from TCRdb's copy, which holds only in-frame ones; the method was immunoSEQ multiplex PCR. The sample includes roughly 500,000 clones, roughly an eighth of them seen just once.

The rearrangement uses TRBV4-1 and TRBJ1-1; D is unclear. Sequences were obtained from naive CD4+ T cells from blood. This TCR was sampled from a woman younger than 30 in good health. CDR3 loop: CASSPEYHQDTEAFF. The CDR3, as DNA: TGCGCCAGCAGCCCAGAATACCATCAGGACACTGAAGCTTTCTTT.